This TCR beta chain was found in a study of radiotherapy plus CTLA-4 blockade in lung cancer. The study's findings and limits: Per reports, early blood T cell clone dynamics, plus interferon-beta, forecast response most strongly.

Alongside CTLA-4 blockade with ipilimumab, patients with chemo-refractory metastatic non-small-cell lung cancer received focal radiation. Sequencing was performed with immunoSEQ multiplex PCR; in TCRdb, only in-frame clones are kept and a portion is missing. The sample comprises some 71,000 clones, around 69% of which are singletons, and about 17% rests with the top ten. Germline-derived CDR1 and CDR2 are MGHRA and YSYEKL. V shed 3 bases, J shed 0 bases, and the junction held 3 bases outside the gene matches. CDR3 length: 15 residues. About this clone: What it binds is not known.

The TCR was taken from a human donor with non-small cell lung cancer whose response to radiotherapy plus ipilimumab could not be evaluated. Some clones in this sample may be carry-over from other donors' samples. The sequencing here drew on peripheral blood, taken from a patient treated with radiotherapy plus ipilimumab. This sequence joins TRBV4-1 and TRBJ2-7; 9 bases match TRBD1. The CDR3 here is CASSHRDRDSYEQYF. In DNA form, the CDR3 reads TGCGCCAGCAGCCACCGGGACAGGGACTCCTACGAGCAGTACTTC.